This paragraph covers one T cell receptor beta chain sequence. The data originate from a study of shared T cell receptors in the human thymus. CDR1 MDHEN and CDR2 SYDVKM come from the germline V gene. This CDR3 has 14 amino acids. The ends lost 6 bases at V and 7 bases at J; junction bases unmatched: 9. TCRdb's copy holds only in-frame clones and misses some; the assay was immunoSEQ multiplex PCR. The sample has some 400,000 clones, 95% seen once; the top ten hold roughly 0.021%. The chain employs TRBV28 and TRBJ2-3; 8 bases match TRBD1. The sequence came from a human donor. The sample was thymocytes. In nucleotides, the CDR3 is TGTGCCAGCAGGCCGGGACAGGTTCGGAATACGCAGTATTTT. Amino acid sequence: CASRPGQVRNTQYF.